The 31 T cell receptor beta chains below were found in one sample sequenced in a study of yellow fever vaccine responses in identical twins. MiXCR was run by TCRdb on the RT-PCR reads, yielding one entry per CDR3 protein. This sample has about 10,000 distinct CDR3 sequences, with less than 90% found just once. This sample comprised T cells from blood (PBMCs), unsorted or a sorted subset (not recorded which), obtained before or after yellow fever vaccination (not recorded which). The receptor set was obtained from a woman in her late teens or twenties who received the yellow fever vaccine.

Here the CDR3 DNA reads TGTGCCAGCAGCATGAAGGTCTACGTTGAAGCTTTCTTT. As protein: CASSMKVYVEAFF. J is TRBJ1-1 and V is TRBV28; no firm D call. Germline V gives CDR1 MDHEN, CDR2 SYDVKM. The CDR3 consists of 13 residues. The V end was cut by 6 bases, the J end by 7 bases, with 15 bases between.

A single count supports this clonotype. This chain links TRBV15 with TRBJ2-7; D could derive from TRBD1 or TRBD2 (5 bases each). V was trimmed by 0 bases and J by 6 bases, leaving 15 bases between them. CDR1 and CDR2 from the germline V gene are LNHNV and YYDKDF (reference sequence). The CDR3 has 15 residues. Here the CDR3 DNA reads TGTGCCACCAGCAGAGATCGTGGGGGAACCTCCGAGCAGTACGTC. Translated: CATSRDRGGTSEQYV.

This clonotype was found once. The rearrangement links TRBV29-1 to TRBJ2-1; TRBD1 or TRBD2 may be the D gene (5 bases each). Trimming pared 7 bases from V and 2 bases from J, leaving 12 bases between. The CDR3 length is 13 residues. In germline, CDR1 is SQVTM, CDR2 ANQGSEA. The CDR3 spells CSAGDGTYNEQFF. The DNA for the CDR3 is TGCAGCGCTGGGGACGGTACCTACAATGAGCAGTTCTTC.

This clonotype has more than one count but fewer than ten. Compared with germline, one end of the junction differs, possibly owing to a read error. CDR3 sequence: CASSPRLAGSFNEQFF. CDR3 bases: TGTGCCAGCAGCCCCCGACTAGCGGGATCCTTCAATGAGCAGTTCTTC. The chain employs TRBV7-3 and TRBJ2-1, with 11 bases lining up with TRBD2. This CDR3 is 16 amino acids long. Germline CDR1 and CDR2: SGHTA and FQGTGA.

This clonotype was observed once. CDR3 nucleotides: TGTGCCAGCACCCAAGGGTTGGTAGATAACACTGAAGCTTTCTTT. It yields the protein CASTQGLVDNTEAFF. The V and J genes are TRBV13 and TRBJ1-1; D unresolved. The CDR3 is 15 residues long. The germline V gene has CDR1 PRHDT and CDR2 FYEKMQ (reference sequence). V lost 7 bases and J lost 2, with 17 bases in between.

The gene calls are TRBV7-6 and TRBJ2-1; perhaps TRBD1 as D (6 bases). CDR1 is SGHVS, CDR2 FNYEAQ, per germline. The germline V and J ends were trimmed by 1 base and 0 bases, with 7 bases remaining between them. This CDR3 spans 15 amino acids. The CDR3 region is CASSLGQVSYNEQFF. CDR3 nucleotide sequence: TGTGCCAGCAGCTTAGGACAGGTCTCCTACAATGAGCAGTTCTTC.

The gene calls are TRBV11-3 and TRBJ2-2, with D unclear. The CDR3 loop spans 13 amino acids. The germline V gene has CDR1 SGHNT and CDR2 YENEEA. The V end lost 3 bases, the J end lost 2 bases, and 4 bases lay between the germline ends. CDR3 amino acids: CASSFGNTGELFF. The CDR3 bases are TGTGCCAGCAGCTTTGGAAACACCGGGGAGCTGTTTTTT. Full variable domain (outside the CDR3, taken from reference TRBV11-3 and TRBJ2-2): EAGVVQSPRYKIIEKKQPVAFWCNPISGHNTLYWYLQNLGQGPELLIRYENEEAVDDSQLPKDRFSAERLKGVDSTLKIQPAELGDSAVYLCASSFGNTGELFFGEGSRLTVL.

This chain uses TRBV6-4 with TRBJ2-1; possible D gene TRBD2, 5 bases. The CDR3 runs 15 residues. Per the germline V gene, CDR1 is MRHNA and CDR2 is SNTAGT. The V gene lost 5 bases and the J gene lost 5 bases, with 16 bases spanning the gap. The CDR3 nucleotides read TGTGCCAGCAGTCGGAGCGGAGGTCCCGACAATGAGCAGTTCTTC. It is translated as CASSRSGGPDNEQFF.

The chain carries TRBV28 and TRBJ2-7; either TRBD1 or TRBD2 may fit D (5 bases each). CDR1 is MDHEN, CDR2 SYDVKM, per germline. Between the trimmed V and J ends, which lost 1 base and 6 bases, there was a span of 13 bases. The CDR3 is made up of 14 amino acids. CDR3 in amino acids: CASSLLGGGPEQYV. The DNA of the CDR3 is TGTGCCAGCAGTTTATTGGGTGGGGGTCCCGAGCAGTACGTC.

The chain links TRBV12-3 or TRBV12-4 to TRBJ1-2, with TRBD1 matching 7 bases. With V trimmed by 7 bases and J by 2 bases, 7 bases remained unmatched. The CDR3 spans 14 residues. The CDR3 is CASTQQGRNYGYTF. The CDR3 nucleotides read TGTGCCAGCACCCAACAGGGGCGGAACTATGGCTACACCTTC.

This clonotype was found once. The chain employs TRBV29-1 and TRBJ2-7, with a tentative D call TRBD2 (5 bases). Trimming pared 4 bases from V and 6 bases from J, leaving 16 bases between. The CDR3 has 13 residues. Germline values: CDR1 SQVTM, CDR2 ANQGSEA. CDR3 sequence reads: CSVAPGVRFEQYF. DNA of the CDR3: TGCAGCGTTGCCCCCGGGGTTAGGTTCGAGCAGTACTTC.

The V gene is TRBV10-3, the J gene TRBJ1-5; D is unresolved. The V end lost 4 bases, the J end lost 4 bases, and 8 bases lay between the germline ends. The CDR3 is made up of 13 amino acids. Germline-derived CDR1 and CDR2 are ENHRY and SYGVKD. Here the CDR3 reads CAISVAENQPQHF. The CDR3, as DNA: TGTGCCATCAGTGTGGCAGAAAATCAGCCCCAGCATTTT.

This chain joins TRBV19 and TRBJ2-3; 8 positions agree with TRBD2. The germline gives CDR1 LNHDA, CDR2 SQIVND (reference sequence). V gave up 3 bases and J gave up 4 bases; unmatched junction bases: 9. The CDR3 contains 16 residues. CDR3 residues: CASSIRRGDHSDTQYF. The CDR3 nucleotides read TGTGCCAGTAGTATCCGGCGGGGGGACCACTCAGATACGCAGTATTTT.

The chain links TRBV4-1 to TRBJ1-4, with D maybe TRBD1 (5 bases). CDR3 length equals 15 residues. Trimming cost V 1 base and J 8 bases, with 14 bases left between them. Germline lookup yields CDR1 MGHRA and CDR2 YSYEKL. The CDR3 nucleotides are TGCGCCAGCAGCCAAGGTGGACAATCCAGGGAAAAACTGTTTTTT. Residues: CASSQGGQSREKLFF.

V usage is TRBV19 and J usage is TRBJ1-1, with D hard to call. V was trimmed by 6 bases and J by 4 bases, leaving 12 bases between them. Germline lookup yields CDR1 LNHDA and CDR2 SQIVND (reference sequence). The length of the CDR3 is 13 residues. This CDR3 is CASSGTRGTEAFF. DNA for the CDR3: TGTGCCAGTAGCGGTACACGAGGCACTGAAGCTTTCTTT. Using reference TRBV19 and TRBJ1-1 for the parts outside the CDR3, the full variable domain is DGGITQSPKYLFRKEGQNVTLSCEQNLNHDAMYWYRQDPGQGLRLIYYSQIVNDFQKGDIAEGYSVSREKKESFPLTVTSAQKNPTAFYLCASSGTRGTEAFFGQGTRLTVV.

V and J are TRBV13 and TRBJ1-1; the D gene is possibly TRBD1 (6 bases). The CDR3 length is 14 residues. Germline lookup yields CDR1 PRHDT and CDR2 FYEKMQ (reference sequence). Trimming cost V 0 bases and J 4 bases, with 9 bases left between them. CDR3 region: CASSLGTGGTEAFF. The DNA of the CDR3 is TGTGCCAGCAGCTTAGGGACAGGTGGCACTGAAGCTTTCTTT.

The J gene is TRBJ1-3, the V gene TRBV5-1; 7 bases align to TRBD1. Unmatched junction bases numbered 2, after V lost 3 bases and J lost 2 bases. Germline V gene sequence: CDR1 SGHRS, CDR2 YFSETQ. The CDR3 spans 14 residues. In nucleotides, the CDR3 is TGCGCCAGCAGCTGGGACAGTGCTGGAAACACCATATATTTT. As protein: CASSWDSAGNTIYF.

The CDR3 region is CATRDRLNEQFF. The DNA for the CDR3 is TGTGCCACCAGAGACAGGTTGAATGAGCAGTTCTTC. The rearrangement joins TRBV24-1 to TRBJ2-1, with a weak D call TRBD1 (6 bases). Trimming left V 7 bases short and J 7 bases short, with 10 bases between. CDR1 and CDR2 (germline): KGHDR, SFDVKD. The CDR3 covers 12 residues.

The rearrangement joins TRBV5-4 to TRBJ2-3; D remains unclear. This CDR3 is 12 amino acids long. The germline CDR1 and CDR2 sequences are SGHNT and YYREEE (reference sequence). Trimming took 2 bases from V and 4 from J, leaving 5 bases between them. The CDR3 nucleotides read TGTGCCAGCAGCTTTTTTCCAGATACGCAGTATTTT. As protein: CASSFFPDTQYF.

This clonotype was found once. V gene TRBV20-1 combines with J gene TRBJ2-3; D uncertain. The germline V gene encodes CDR1 DFQATT and CDR2 SNEGSKA (reference sequence). V shed 1 base and J shed 0 bases, with 8 bases lying between them. CDR3 length equals 14 residues. CDR3 sequence: CSARGLGSTDTQYF. The CDR3 coding sequence is TGCAGTGCTAGAGGCCTGGGGAGCACAGATACGCAGTATTTT.

The V gene is TRBV19, the J gene TRBJ2-1, with 10 nucleotides matching TRBD2. Trimming removed 4 bases from V and 4 bases from J; junction bases left unmatched: 4. The germline V gene has CDR1 LNHDA and CDR2 SQIVND (reference sequence). This CDR3 has 15 residues. The DNA of the CDR3 is TGTGCCAGTAGTAACCCGGGACTAGCGTACAATGAGCAGTTCTTC. Its protein product is CASSNPGLAYNEQFF.

The V gene is TRBV29-1, the J gene TRBJ2-1; D is unresolved. The germline V gene has CDR1 SQVTM and CDR2 ANQGSEA. Trimming pared 2 bases from V and 8 bases from J, leaving 10 bases between. CDR3 length: 12 residues. For the CDR3, the DNA is TGCAGCGTTGAACCAGGACGAGATGAGCAGTTCTTC. It specifies CSVEPGRDEQFF.

The chain uses TRBV20-1 and TRBJ2-2; D gene uncertain. This CDR3 region has 13 residues. Trimming shortened V by 5 bases and J by 2 bases, and 9 bases separated the two germline ends. Germline V gene lookup returns CDR1 DFQATT and CDR2 SNEGSKA (reference sequence). The CDR3 sequence is CSAQDGNTGELFF. The CDR3 bases are TGCAGTGCTCAAGACGGTAACACCGGGGAGCTGTTTTTT.

This clonotype qualifies as large. This rearrangement joins TRBV11-3 to TRBJ2-1, with D uncertain. With 4 bases removed from V and 2 bases from J, the gap between germline ends came to 12 bases. Germline V gene data show CDR1 as SGHNT and CDR2 as YENEEA. CDR3 length equals 15 residues. The CDR3 region has the DNA TGTGCCAGCAGCTCCTATGAATCCCCCTACAATGAGCAGTTCTTC. Translation: CASSSYESPYNEQFF. The full variable domain, with the rest looked up from reference TRBV11-3 and TRBJ2-1, is EAGVVQSPRYKIIEKKQPVAFWCNPISGHNTLYWYLQNLGQGPELLIRYENEEAVDDSQLPKDRFSAERLKGVDSTLKIQPAELGDSAVYLCASSSYESPYNEQFFGPGTRLTVL.

In its sample, this clonotype was seen a few times. CDR3 residues: CASSFSGGSYNEQFF. For the CDR3, the DNA is TGTGCCAGCAGTTTTTCGGGGGGTTCCTACAATGAGCAGTTCTTC. The chain employs TRBV27 and TRBJ2-1; TRBD2 aligns across 7 bases. CDR1 MNHEY and CDR2 SMNVEV come from the germline V gene (reference sequence). The CDR3 is made up of 15 amino acids. Trimming at V came to 3 bases and at J to 1 base, leaving 3 bases not matched to a gene.

The CDR3 here is CSAVRPSYEQYF. In nucleotides, the CDR3 is TGCAGTGCTGTTAGGCCCTCCTACGAGCAGTACTTC. The V call is TRBV20-1, the J call TRBJ2-7; D ambiguous. The CDR3 extends over 12 amino acids. CDR1 and CDR2 from the germline V gene are DFQATT and SNEGSKA (reference sequence). The V gene lost 5 bases and the J gene lost 0 bases, with 8 bases spanning the gap.

This rearrangement joins TRBV10-3 to TRBJ2-2; 9 positions match TRBD2. This CDR3 region has 16 residues. Germline trimming cut 6 bases from V and 1 base from J; bases unmatched to any gene: 6. Germline V gene data show CDR1 as ENHRY and CDR2 as SYGVKD. CDR3 in DNA: TGTGCCATCAGCGCGGGGGGGCCGCAGAACACCGGGGAGCTGTTTTTT. Translating it yields CAISAGGPQNTGELFF.

The chain employs TRBV15 and TRBJ2-1, with D uncertain. The CDR3 extends over 15 amino acids. Germline CDR1 LNHNV, CDR2 YYDKDF (reference sequence). V lost 0 bases and J 0 bases, leaving 6 bases between the germline ends. CDR3 coding DNA: TGTGCCACCAGCAGAGAACGGAGCTCCTACAATGAGCAGTTCTTC. It codes for CATSRERSSYNEQFF.

V usage is TRBV12-3 or TRBV12-4 and J usage is TRBJ2-6, with unresolved D. This CDR3 has 16 amino acids. Deletions cut 7 bases from V and 0 bases from J, with 13 bases between. This chain's CDR3 is CASTTIIISGANVLTF. The CDR3 DNA reads as TGTGCCAGCACCACCATAATCATCTCTGGGGCCAACGTCCTGACTTTC.

The chain recombines TRBV20-1 with TRBJ2-3; D is ambiguous. Per the germline V gene, CDR1 is DFQATT and CDR2 is SNEGSKA (reference sequence). The V gene lost 3 bases and the J gene lost 9 bases, with 7 bases spanning the gap. This CDR3 is 10 amino acids long. The CDR3 sequence: CSARDLTQYF. In DNA form, the CDR3 reads TGCAGTGCTAGGGACCTAACGCAGTATTTT.

The chain employs TRBV20-1 and TRBJ2-5; no clear D. CDR1 is DFQATT, CDR2 SNEGSKA, per germline (reference sequence). The CDR3 sequence is 11 residues long. Trimming took 6 bases from V and 5 from J, leaving 10 bases between them. The CDR3 nucleotides read TGCAGTGCCCGACCCGGGGAGACCCAGTACTTC. The encoded protein is CSARPGETQYF.